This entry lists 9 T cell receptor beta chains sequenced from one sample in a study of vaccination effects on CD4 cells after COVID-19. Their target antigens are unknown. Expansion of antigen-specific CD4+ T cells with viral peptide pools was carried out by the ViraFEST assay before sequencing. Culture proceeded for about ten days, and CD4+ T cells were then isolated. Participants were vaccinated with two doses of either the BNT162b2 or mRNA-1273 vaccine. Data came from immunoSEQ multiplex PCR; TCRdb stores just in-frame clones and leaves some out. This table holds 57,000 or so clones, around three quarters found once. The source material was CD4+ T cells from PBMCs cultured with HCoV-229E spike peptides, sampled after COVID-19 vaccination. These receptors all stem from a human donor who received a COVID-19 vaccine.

The CDR3 region is CASSKEQGTEAFF. The CDR3 DNA follows: TGTGCCAGCAGTAAAGAACAGGGGACTGAAGCTTTCTTT. The chain links TRBV6-4 to TRBJ1-1; TRBD1 matches at 7 bases. There are 13 residues in the CDR3. The germline CDR1 and CDR2 sequences are MRHNA and SNTAGT. After removal of 5 bases from V and 5 bases from J, the junction contained 5 bases not matched to a gene.

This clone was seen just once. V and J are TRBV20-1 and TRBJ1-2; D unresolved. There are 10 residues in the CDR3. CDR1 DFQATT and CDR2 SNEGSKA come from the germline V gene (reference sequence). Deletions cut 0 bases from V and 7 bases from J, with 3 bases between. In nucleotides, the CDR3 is TGCAGTGCTAGAGATGGTGGCTACACCTTC. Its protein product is CSARDGGYTF.

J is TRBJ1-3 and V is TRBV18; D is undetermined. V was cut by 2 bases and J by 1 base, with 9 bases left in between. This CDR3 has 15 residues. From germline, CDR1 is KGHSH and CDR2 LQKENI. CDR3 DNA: TGTGCCAGCTCACCAATTACAAAGTCTGGAAACACCATATATTTT. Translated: CASSPITKSGNTIYF.

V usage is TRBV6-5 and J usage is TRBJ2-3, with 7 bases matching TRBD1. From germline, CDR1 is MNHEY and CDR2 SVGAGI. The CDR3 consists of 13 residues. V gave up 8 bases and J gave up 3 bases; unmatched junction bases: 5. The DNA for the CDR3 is TGTGCCAGCTCACGACAGGGTACAGATACGCAGTATTTT. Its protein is CASSRQGTDTQYF.

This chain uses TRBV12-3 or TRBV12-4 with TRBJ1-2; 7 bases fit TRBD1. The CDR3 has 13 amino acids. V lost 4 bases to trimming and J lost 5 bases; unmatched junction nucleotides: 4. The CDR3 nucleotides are TGTGCCAGCAGTTCCGGGACAGATTATGGCTACACCTTC. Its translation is CASSSGTDYGYTF.

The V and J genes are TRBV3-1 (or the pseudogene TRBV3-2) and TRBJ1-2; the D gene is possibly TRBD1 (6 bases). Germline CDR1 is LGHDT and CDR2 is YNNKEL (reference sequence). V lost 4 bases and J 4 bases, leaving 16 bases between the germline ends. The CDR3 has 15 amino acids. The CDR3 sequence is CASSPWGQGGYGYTF. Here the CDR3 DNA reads TGTGCCAGCAGCCCCTGGGGGCAGGGTGGCTATGGCTACACCTTC.

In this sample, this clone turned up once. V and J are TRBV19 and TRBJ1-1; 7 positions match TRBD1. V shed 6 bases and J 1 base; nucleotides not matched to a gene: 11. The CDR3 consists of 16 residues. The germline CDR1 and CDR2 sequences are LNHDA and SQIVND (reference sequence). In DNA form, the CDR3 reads TGTGCCAGTAGCCCTAGAGGTAGGGGGCAGAACACTGAAGCTTTCTTT. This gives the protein CASSPRGRGQNTEAFF.

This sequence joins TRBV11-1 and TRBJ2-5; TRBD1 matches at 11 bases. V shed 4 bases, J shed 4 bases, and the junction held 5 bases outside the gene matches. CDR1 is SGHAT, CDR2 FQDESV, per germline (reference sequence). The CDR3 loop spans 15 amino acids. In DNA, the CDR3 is TGTGCCAGCAGCTGGACAGGGGGCGCAGGAGAGACCCAGTACTTC. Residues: CASSWTGGAGETQYF.

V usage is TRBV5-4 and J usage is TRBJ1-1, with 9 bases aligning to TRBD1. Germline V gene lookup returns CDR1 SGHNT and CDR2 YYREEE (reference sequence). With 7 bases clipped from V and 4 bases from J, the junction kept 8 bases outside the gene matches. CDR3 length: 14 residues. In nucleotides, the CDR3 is TGTGCCAGCTCGAAACAGGGGGCGGGCACTGAAGCTTTCTTT. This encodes CASSKQGAGTEAFF.